This T cell receptor (beta chain) was sequenced during a study of blood T cell repertoires in COVID-19. Overall study context: Both acute and convalescent COVID-19 samples were obtained from the United States, Italy and Spain.

Allocation to cohorts depended on clinical history reported by the participants. Cohort 3 recovered donors had two negative PCRs, clearance, or symptom resolution. There are 14 residues in the CDR3. Profiling relied on immunoSEQ multiplex PCR, and the TCRdb table lists in-frame clones only, not all of them. This sample yields around 140,000 clones, of which approximately 90% are seen a single time; about 4.4% belongs to the top ten. The receptor was isolated from a man aged 45-65 years who had recovered from COVID-19. Sequencing was done on a sample of PBMCs or T cells enriched from blood (not recorded which). The rearrangement links TRBV21-1 to TRBJ1-1; the table calls TRBD1, which could not be checked here. TRBV21-1 is annotated as a pseudogene. CDR3 sequence reads: CASSRGTVHAGAFF. Written as DNA, the CDR3 is TGTGCCAGCAGCAGAGGGACAGTTCACGCCGGAGCTTTCTTT.